One sample yielded the 18 T cell receptor beta chains listed below, sequenced in a study of T cell changes during pregnancy in multiple sclerosis. Using immunoSEQ multiplex PCR, the repertoire was profiled, and TCRdb retains in-frame clones only, with some absent. The sample lists approximately 57,000 clones, 92% occurring once. The sample consisted of CD4+ T cells from peripheral blood mononuclear cells, taken in the second trimester of pregnancy. These receptors all stem from a female donor with multiple sclerosis, enrolled in a pregnancy study.

The chain employs TRBV7-2 and TRBJ2-4, with TRBD1 matching over 10 bases. The germline gives CDR1 SGHTA, CDR2 FQGNSA. This CDR3 has 16 amino acids. The ends lost 4 bases at V and 4 bases at J; junction bases unmatched: 7. CDR3 DNA sequence: TGTGCCAGCAGCTCGAATCCGGGACAGGGGAAAAACATTCAGTACTTC. As protein: CASSSNPGQGKNIQYF.

V is TRBV2 and J is TRBJ1-1; D gene unclear. V was clipped by 2 bases and J by 4 bases, with 17 bases between them. Germline V gives CDR1 SNHLY, CDR2 FYNNEI. This CDR3 contains 16 residues. CDR3 in DNA: TGTGCCAGCAGTGAATTGGGAGTCGGCGTGGGCACTGAAGCTTTCTTT. It codes for CASSELGVGVGTEAFF.

This clone appeared once. The chain uses TRBV5-1 and TRBJ2-3; D might be TRBD2 (6 bases). The CDR3 length is 16 residues. The V end was cut by 0 bases, the J end by 0 bases, with 11 bases between. CDR1 and CDR2 (germline): SGHRS, YFSETQ. The chain's CDR3 is CASSLVAGTSTDTQYF. Here the CDR3 DNA reads TGCGCCAGCAGCTTGGTGGCGGGGACTAGCACAGATACGCAGTATTTT.

The CDR3 nucleotides are TGTGCCAGCAGTATCGGACAGGGGAATTCACCCCTCCACTTT. As protein: CASSIGQGNSPLHF. V and J are TRBV2 and TRBJ1-6, with 9 bases fitting TRBD1. With V trimmed by 5 bases and J by 7 bases, 3 bases remained unmatched. This CDR3 is 14 amino acids long. Germline values: CDR1 SNHLY, CDR2 FYNNEI.

J is TRBJ1-1 and V is TRBV5-1, with D possibly being TRBD1 (6 bases). The V gene's germline CDR1 is SGHRS and CDR2 YFSETQ. The CDR3 runs 15 residues. Trimming cost V 6 bases and J 1 base, with 16 bases left between them. The CDR3 bases are TGCGCCAGCACCCCGACAGGTCCGCCGAACACTGAAGCTTTCTTT. Protein product: CASTPTGPPNTEAFF. The full variable domain, its missing parts supplied by reference TRBV5-1 and TRBJ1-1, is KAGVTQTPRYLIKTRGQQVTLSCSPISGHRSVSWYQQTPGQGLQFLFEYFSETQRNKGNFPGRFSGRQFSNSRSEMNVSTLELGDSALYLCASTPTGPPNTEAFFGQGTRLTVV.

This chain uses TRBV2 with TRBJ2-1; D remains unclear. Trimming took off 8 bases at V and 9 bases at J, with 17 bases between the two ends. From germline, CDR1 is SNHLY and CDR2 FYNNEI. The CDR3 has 13 amino acids. DNA for the CDR3: TGTGCCAGCTCCGACACATCGGTGGGTGAGCAGTTCTTC. Translating it yields CASSDTSVGEQFF.

The chain couples TRBV6-6 to TRBJ1-4; a weak D match, TRBD1 (5 bases). Trimming stripped 10 bases from V and 4 bases from J, with 16 bases between. Germline-derived CDR1 and CDR2 are MNHNY and SVGAGI (reference sequence). The CDR3 extends over 14 amino acids. DNA for the CDR3: TGTGCCACCCGCCCCTCGGGGGATAATGAAAAACTGTTTTTT. This encodes CATRPSGDNEKLFF.

The V call is TRBV7-9, the J call TRBJ1-2, with TRBD1 matching over 7 bases. Germline CDR1 SEHNR, CDR2 FQNEAQ (reference sequence). There are 15 residues in the CDR3. J gave up 3 bases and V 3 bases, and 7 bases lay outside the gene matches. The CDR3 loop reads CASSLRGLADYGYTF. The CDR3 DNA sequence: TGTGCCAGCAGCTTGAGGGGGCTGGCGGACTATGGCTACACCTTC.

The V gene is TRBV2, the J gene TRBJ2-7, with D possibly TRBD2 on 6 matching bases. CDR1 is SNHLY, CDR2 FYNNEI, per germline. The CDR3 has 14 residues. The V gene lost 6 bases and the J gene lost 2 bases, with 14 bases spanning the gap. The DNA for the CDR3 is TGTGCCAGCAGACTAGCACCCGGACCCTACGAGCAGTACTTC. The encoded protein is CASRLAPGPYEQYF.

V usage is TRBV30 and J usage is TRBJ2-2; D gene uncertain. The V gene lost 4 bases and the J gene lost 3 bases, with 9 bases spanning the gap. The CDR3 runs 13 residues. Germline V gene lookup returns CDR1 GTSNPN and CDR2 SVGIG (reference sequence). CDR3 nucleotides: TGTGCCTGGACGAGTCTACACACCGGGGAGCTGTTTTTT. Protein sequence: CAWTSLHTGELFF.

In its sample, this clone was seen a few times. The gene calls are TRBV28 and TRBJ1-5; D is undetermined. The length of the CDR3 is 14 residues. Germline values: CDR1 MDHEN, CDR2 SYDVKM. V gave up 5 bases and J gave up 1 base, with 9 bases separating them. The CDR3: CASSPPGSNQPQHF. For the CDR3, the DNA is TGTGCCAGCAGTCCACCGGGGAGCAATCAGCCCCAGCATTTT.

The rearrangement links TRBV28 to TRBJ2-4, with no clear D. V lost 5 bases and J 4 bases, leaving 12 bases between the germline ends. Germline V CDR1 and CDR2: MDHEN, SYDVKM. This CDR3 spans 14 amino acids. The CDR3 nucleotides are TGTGCCAGCAGTAACGCAAATCTAAAAAACATTCAGTACTTC. Protein product: CASSNANLKNIQYF.

The chain links TRBV19 to TRBJ2-2; 8 bases are shared with TRBD1. Looked up from germline, CDR1 is LNHDA and CDR2 is SQIVND (reference sequence). This CDR3 is 14 amino acids long. V dropped 4 bases and J dropped 5; count of bases not matched to a gene: 3. As DNA, the CDR3 is TGTGCCAGTAGTACAGGGGGCTGGACCGGGGAGCTGTTTTTT. It encodes CASSTGGWTGELFF.

The V call is TRBV30, the J call TRBJ2-1, with 7 bases aligning to TRBD2. The germline gives CDR1 GTSNPN, CDR2 SVGIG (reference sequence). This CDR3 contains 13 residues. V lost 4 bases and J lost 7; bases outside the gene matches: 7. CDR3: CAWTFGGTNEQFF. CDR3 bases: TGTGCCTGGACCTTCGGGGGGACGAATGAGCAGTTCTTC.

Here the CDR3 reads CASSDGLAVDAGELFF. CDR3 DNA: TGTGCCAGCAGCGATGGGCTAGCGGTGGATGCCGGGGAGCTGTTTTTT. This sequence joins TRBV28 and TRBJ2-2; 7 bases agree with TRBD2. Germline-derived CDR1 and CDR2 are MDHEN and SYDVKM. V gave up 6 bases and J gave up 6 bases; unmatched junction bases: 13. The CDR3 runs 16 residues.

The V and J genes are TRBV29-1 and TRBJ1-2; D is undetermined. Deletions cut 3 bases from V and 6 bases from J, with 5 bases between. CDR3 length: 10 residues. CDR1 and CDR2 from the germline V gene are SQVTM and ANQGSEA. The CDR3 loop reads CSVDGDGYTF. DNA for the CDR3: TGCAGCGTTGACGGAGATGGCTACACCTTC.

A single count supports this clone. The genes are TRBV11-1 and TRBJ2-1; D remains ambiguous. CDR3 length: 15 amino acids. V lost 1 base, J lost 2 bases, and 9 bases lay in between. Germline assignment: CDR1 SGHAT and CDR2 FQDESV (reference sequence). CDR3 loop: CASSLGIEPYNEQFF. The CDR3 coding sequence is TGTGCCAGCAGCTTAGGAATCGAGCCCTACAATGAGCAGTTCTTC.

The rearrangement joins TRBV14 to TRBJ2-2, with 7 bases lining up with TRBD2. The CDR3 loop spans 17 amino acids. The germline CDR1 and CDR2 sequences are SGHDN and FVKESK. The V gene end was trimmed by 1 base and the J gene end by 6 bases; junction bases not matched to a gene: 11. The CDR3, as DNA: TGTGCCAGCAGCCAAGTTCTTCGGGAGGAACTTGCCGGGGAGCTGTTTTTT. Translating gives CASSQVLREELAGELFF.